One sample yielded the 20 T cell receptor beta chains listed below, sequenced in a study of T cell repertoires in cytomegalovirus infection. TCRdb analysed the reads with MiXCR anew, one entry per CDR3 protein. The table records 450,000 to 550,000 distinct CDR3 sequences, approximately 16% of them present only once. Material for sequencing was CD8+ T cells from PBMCs. The receptors stem from a human donor in good health (CMV status not recorded). Some clones in this sample may be carry-over from other donors' samples.

This clonotype was seen repeatedly, ten times or more. The chain is built from TRBV11-2 and TRBJ2-7; 7 nucleotides line up with TRBD1. From germline, CDR1 is SGHAT and CDR2 FQNNGV. The CDR3 length is 15 residues. Trimming at V came to 4 bases and at J to 0 bases, leaving 6 bases not matched to a gene. The CDR3 loop reads CASSSPGTVSYEQYF. The CDR3 bases are TGTGCCAGCAGCTCGCCCGGGACAGTCTCCTACGAGCAGTACTTC.

Regarding this clonotype: A much larger clone lies one base from this, so it may be a read error. The chain is built from TRBV5-4 and TRBJ1-1, with TRBD1 matching 8 bases. Germline assignment: CDR1 SGHNT and CDR2 YYREEE (reference sequence). The V segment lost 4 bases and the J segment 3 bases; nucleotides outside the gene matches: 5. This CDR3 comprises 14 residues. CDR3 bases: TGTGCCAGCAGCCCGACAGGGGTGGACACTGAAGCTTTCTTT. Amino acid sequence: CASSPTGVDTEAFF.

There are many counts of this clonotype. A read error may produce the germline difference seen at one junction end. The chain uses TRBV7-2 and TRBJ2-3; possibly TRBD2 for D (6 bases). CDR3 length: 11 residues. The V gene's germline CDR1 is SGHTA and CDR2 FQGNSA. The chain's CDR3 is CASSFTGTCLF. The CDR3 coding sequence is TGTGCCAGCAGCTTTACCGGGACTTGCCTTTTT.

This clonotype was seen repeatedly, ten times or more. The genes are TRBV11-2 and TRBJ2-7; 9 bases match TRBD1. V lost 5 bases, J lost 0 bases, and 2 bases stayed unmatched. The germline V gene encodes CDR1 SGHAT and CDR2 FQNNGV. CDR3 size: 14 residues. The CDR3 DNA sequence: TGTGCCAGCAGCCTACAGGGGGCCTCCTACGAGCAGTACTTC. Protein sequence: CASSLQGASYEQYF.

This clonotype has just a few counts. The V call is TRBV7-9, the J call TRBJ2-3; possible D gene TRBD2, 6 bases. The germline CDR1 and CDR2 sequences are SEHNR and FQNEAQ (reference sequence). The V end lost 2 bases, the J end lost 5 bases, and 11 bases lay between the germline ends. The CDR3 extends over 14 amino acids. The CDR3 bases are TGTGCCAGCAGCTTAAGGTTCGGGGGAGATACGCAGTATTTT. Residues: CASSLRFGGDTQYF.

The CDR3: CASSDPGQVYEQYF. The CDR3 nucleotides read TGTGCCAGCAGTGATCCGGGACAGGTCTACGAGCAGTACTTC. The V call is TRBV6-1, the J call TRBJ2-7; TRBD1 matches 8 bases. CDR3 length equals 14 residues. J gave up 3 bases and V 3 bases, and 4 bases lay outside the gene matches. CDR1 is MNHNS, CDR2 SASEGT, per germline.

This clonotype was counted between two and nine times. J is TRBJ2-2 and V is TRBV27; D remains ambiguous. The CDR3 has 17 residues. The germline CDR1 and CDR2 sequences are MNHEY and SMNVEV (reference sequence). Between the trimmed V and J ends, which lost 5 bases and 0 bases, there was a span of 16 bases. The CDR3 sequence is CASSRVRTEPNTGELFF. The CDR3 nucleotides are TGTGCCAGCAGTCGCGTGAGAACGGAGCCGAACACCGGGGAGCTGTTTTTT.

The genes are TRBV6-5 and TRBJ1-2; D possibly corresponds to TRBD1 (5 bases). The CDR3 loop spans 14 amino acids. The germline gives CDR1 MNHEY, CDR2 SVGAGI. Deletions cut 2 bases from V and 4 bases from J, with 11 bases between. The chain's CDR3 is CASSYDSSLYGYTF. Here the CDR3 DNA reads TGTGCCAGCAGTTACGACAGTTCCCTCTATGGCTACACCTTC.

CDR3 nucleotides: TGCAGTGCTACCAGGAGCACTGAAGCTTTCTTT. This gives the protein CSATRSTEAFF. The V gene is TRBV20-1, the J gene TRBJ1-1; no reliable D call. Looked up from germline, CDR1 is DFQATT and CDR2 is SNEGSKA (reference sequence). Trimming removed 4 bases from V and 4 bases from J, with 7 bases in between. There are 11 residues in the CDR3.

Of note for this clonotype: Its ends do not fully match the called genes, so a read error is possible. This chain uses TRBV6-4 with TRBJ2-1, with D maybe TRBD2 (6 bases). This CDR3 is 14 amino acids long. Per germline, CDR1 MRHNA and CDR2 SNTAGT. CDR3 amino acids: CASSASDSYNEQFF. In nucleotides, the CDR3 is TGTGCCAGCAGTGCTAGCGACTCCTACAATGAGCAGTTCTTT.

This clonotype came up many times. CDR3 coding DNA: TGTGCCAGTAGTGCCCCGGACGGTTCTAACTATGGCTACACCTTC. This gives the protein CASSAPDGSNYGYTF. The chain has TRBV19 and TRBJ1-2; D gene uncertain. V lost 5 bases, J lost 0 bases, and 13 bases lay in between. CDR1 and CDR2 from the germline V gene are LNHDA and SQIVND (reference sequence). The CDR3 consists of 15 residues.

In this sample, this clonotype turned up many times. CDR3 sequence: CASSLKNPREIFDGTEAFF. The DNA of the CDR3 is TGTGCCAGCAGCTTAAAAAATCCTAGGGAAATTTTCGACGGCACTGAAGCTTTCTTT. J is TRBJ1-1 and V is TRBV11-2; D remains unclear. V lost 2 bases and J 4 bases, leaving 26 bases between the germline ends. The length of the CDR3 is 19 residues. CDR1 and CDR2 from the germline V gene are SGHAT and FQNNGV.

The V and J genes are TRBV9 and TRBJ2-5; no reliable D call. Germline V gene sequence: CDR1 SGDLS, CDR2 YYNGEE. Trimming removed 0 bases at V and 1 base at J, with 10 bases between. The length of the CDR3 is 15 residues. The CDR3 loop is CASSVGHSRQETQYF. DNA of the CDR3: TGTGCCAGCAGCGTAGGACACTCCCGCCAAGAGACCCAGTACTTC.

Concerning this clonotype itself: A much bigger clone sits one base away, suggesting this may be a read error. Since the CDR3 does not end with the conserved phenylalanine or tryptophan, this likely comes from a read error. The rearrangement joins TRBV11-3 to TRBJ2-1; D possibly corresponds to TRBD2 (5 bases). Germline CDR1 SGHNT, CDR2 YENEEA. The CDR3 sequence is 13 residues long. The V and J ends lost 4 bases and 7 bases respectively, with 11 bases between them. The CDR3 DNA sequence: TGTGCCAGCAGCTCAAACACGGGGAATGAGCAGTTCTTA. Protein sequence: CASSSNTGNEQFL.

J is TRBJ2-4 and V is TRBV25-1; tentatively, D is TRBD1 (8 bases). The CDR3 length is 16 residues. Germline CDR1 is MGHDK and CDR2 is SYGVNS. V lost 5 bases to trimming and J lost 2 bases, with 16 bases between them. The CDR3 DNA reads as TGTGCCAGCAGTCCGACAGGGGAGGGGACCAAAAACATTCAGTACTTC. This encodes CASSPTGEGTKNIQYF. The variable domain in full, with the rest retrieved from reference TRBV25-1 and TRBJ2-4, is EADIYQTPRYLVIGTGKKITLECSQTMGHDKMYWYQQDPGMELHLIHYSYGVNSTEKGDLSSESTVSRIRTEHFPLTLESARPSHTSQYLCASSPTGEGTKNIQYFGAGTRLSVL.

This clonotype was seen ten or more times. The chain uses TRBV28 and TRBJ2-5, with 10 positions matching TRBD1. This CDR3 is built from 18 residues. The J segment lost 1 base and the V segment lost 4 bases, leaving 12 bases of the junction unmatched. Germline CDR1 and CDR2: MDHEN and SYDVKM. This CDR3 reads CASSSPSTTGGPQETQYF. The CDR3 DNA reads as TGTGCCAGCAGTTCTCCCAGTACGACAGGGGGCCCCCAAGAGACCCAGTACTTC. Based on the CDR3 plus reference TRBV28 and TRBJ2-5, the full variable domain is DVKVTQSSRYLVKRTGEKVFLECVQDMDHENMFWYRQDPGLGLRLIYFSYDVKMKEKGDIPEGYSVSREKKERFSLILESASTNQTSMYLCASSSPSTTGGPQETQYFGPGTRLLVL.

This clonotype was seen ten or more times. The chain carries TRBV7-9 and TRBJ1-6; D is uncertain. Per germline, CDR1 SEHNR and CDR2 FQNEAQ (reference sequence). This CDR3 is 14 amino acids long. V was shortened by 5 bases and J by 0 bases, with 5 bases between the two germline ends. In DNA, the CDR3 is TGTGCCAGCAGCGTAAGCTCCTATAATTCACCCCTCCACTTT. This codes for CASSVSSYNSPLHF.

Only a few counts were recorded for this clonotype. The V gene is TRBV27, the J gene TRBJ1-3, with D perhaps matching TRBD1 (5 bases). From germline, CDR1 is MNHEY and CDR2 SMNVEV (reference sequence). The germline V and J ends were trimmed by 6 bases and 4 bases, with 13 bases remaining between them. The CDR3 has 14 residues. For the CDR3, the DNA is TGTGCCAGCAGCGCCGCAGGGAGCGGAAACACCATATATTTT. It is translated as CASSAAGSGNTIYF.

In its sample, this clonotype was seen many times. This rearrangement joins TRBV7-6 to TRBJ2-1; TRBD2 agrees at 7 bases. The CDR3 is 16 amino acids. The trim removed 5 bases at V and 0 bases at J, leaving 7 bases unmatched. Germline loops: CDR1 SGHVS, CDR2 FNYEAQ. CDR3 residues: CASSPYGGTSYNEQFF. In DNA form, the CDR3 reads TGTGCCAGCAGCCCCTACGGGGGGACCTCCTACAATGAGCAGTTCTTC.

This clonotype was counted at least ten times. The rearrangement uses TRBV12-5 and TRBJ1-2, with 8 bases matching TRBD1. The V gene's germline CDR1 is LGHNT and CDR2 FRNRAP. The CDR3 totals 14 residues. V gave up 9 bases and J gave up 5 bases; unmatched junction bases: 11. For the CDR3, the DNA is TGTGCTAGCTTTCCCGCCCAGGGGGCGTATGGCTACACCTTC. It specifies CASFPAQGAYGYTF.